This T cell receptor beta chain was recorded in a study of T cell changes during pregnancy in multiple sclerosis. The CDR3 loop spans 15 amino acids. The germline V gene has CDR1 SGDLS and CDR2 YYNGEE. J was trimmed by 0 bases and V by 5 bases; bases with no gene match: 7. Libraries were prepared by immunoSEQ multiplex PCR; TCRdb keeps only in-frame clonotypes and omits some of them. The top ten clones hold around 0.9% of a sample with tens of thousands of clones, roughly 92% of them seen once. The sample in question was peripheral blood, obtained after pregnancy. The chain carries TRBV9 and TRBJ1-1, with 7 bases aligning to TRBD1. This sequence was found in a female donor with multiple sclerosis, enrolled in a pregnancy study. CDR3 loop: CASSAWGQMNTEAFF. CDR3 nucleotides: TGTGCCAGCAGTGCATGGGGACAGATGAACACTGAAGCTTTCTTT.